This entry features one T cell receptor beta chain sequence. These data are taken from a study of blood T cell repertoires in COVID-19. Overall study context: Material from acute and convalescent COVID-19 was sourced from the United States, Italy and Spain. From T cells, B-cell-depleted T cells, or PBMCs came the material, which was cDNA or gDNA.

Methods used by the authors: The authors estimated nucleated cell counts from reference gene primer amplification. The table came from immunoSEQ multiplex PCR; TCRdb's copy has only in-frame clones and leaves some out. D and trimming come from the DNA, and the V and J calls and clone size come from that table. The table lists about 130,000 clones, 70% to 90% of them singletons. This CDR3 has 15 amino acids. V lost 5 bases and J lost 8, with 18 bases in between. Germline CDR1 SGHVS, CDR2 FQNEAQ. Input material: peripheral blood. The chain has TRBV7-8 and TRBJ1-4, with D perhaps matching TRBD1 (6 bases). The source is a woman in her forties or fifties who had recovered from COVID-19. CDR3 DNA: TGTGCCAGCAGCCATAACAGGGCTGAGGGGGAAAAACTGTTTTTT. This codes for CASSHNRAEGEKLFF.